These 7 T cell receptor beta chains were all obtained from the same sample, sequenced in a study of cytomegalovirus exposure and HLA in healthy donors. The primer mix had 60 Vbeta and 13 Jbeta primers. The method was immunoSEQ multiplex PCR; TCRdb's version includes in-frame clones alone and lacks a portion of them. The sample has around 100,000 clones, roughly 70% seen once; the top ten hold approximately 15%. The sequenced material came from PBMCs. These receptor sequences come from a woman between 18 and 29 years old in good health and CMV-seropositive.

This clone came up once. The V gene is TRBV12-5, the J gene TRBJ1-1; D not resolved. Germline V gene lookup returns CDR1 LGHNT and CDR2 FRNRAP. This CDR3 spans 14 amino acids. V lost 2 bases to trimming and J lost 1 base, with 8 bases between them. The CDR3 reads CASGLTSENTEAFF. The CDR3 DNA reads as TGTGCTAGTGGTTTGACTAGTGAGAACACTGAAGCTTTCTTT.

The chain carries TRBV29-1 and TRBJ2-6; 8 bases fit TRBD2. The CDR3 is 15 amino acids. CDR1 and CDR2 (germline): SQVTM, ANQGSEA. Trimming took 7 bases from V and 0 from J; bases not matched to a gene: 5. The CDR3 DNA sequence: TGCAGCGCCGGGGGGGGGCACTCTGGGGCCAACGTCCTGACTTTC. Protein product: CSAGGGHSGANVLTF.

The chain recombines TRBV10-2 with TRBJ1-5; tentative D call: TRBD1 (5 bases). V was trimmed by 3 bases and J by 4 bases, leaving 7 bases between them. The CDR3 is 13 residues long. The germline gives CDR1 WSHSY, CDR2 SAAADI. CDR3 coding DNA: TGCGCCAGCAGTGAAAAGGGGAATCAGCCCCAGCATTTT. The encoded protein is CASSEKGNQPQHF.

This chain links TRBV5-4 with TRBJ2-7; 10 nucleotides align to TRBD2. The CDR3 length is 17 residues. V trimming: 2 bases; J trimming: 0 bases; junction bases outside the gene matches: 8. Germline assignment: CDR1 SGHNT and CDR2 YYREEE (reference sequence). Here the CDR3 reads CASSLGVAGGRSYEQYF. Here the CDR3 DNA reads TGTGCCAGCAGCTTAGGGGTAGCGGGAGGCCGCTCCTACGAGCAGTACTTC.

The J gene is TRBJ1-5, the V gene TRBV7-8; D might be TRBD1 (5 bases). The CDR3 totals 13 residues. Trimming removed 5 bases from V and 4 bases from J, with 9 bases in between. Germline V CDR1 and CDR2: SGHVS, FQNEAQ. The CDR3 protein is CASSPAGNQPQHF. The CDR3 DNA sequence: TGTGCCAGCAGCCCAGCAGGGAATCAGCCCCAGCATTTT.

This chain uses TRBV9 with TRBJ2-3, with 15 bases that match TRBD2. The CDR3 loop spans 16 amino acids. Looked up from germline, CDR1 is SGDLS and CDR2 is YYNGEE. With 2 bases clipped from V and 5 bases from J, the junction kept 3 bases outside the gene matches. The CDR3 sequence is CASSVRTSGGVDTQYF. CDR3 in DNA: TGTGCCAGCAGCGTCCGGACTAGCGGGGGGGTAGATACGCAGTATTTT. Drawing the rest from reference TRBV9 and TRBJ2-3, the complete variable domain is DSGVTQTPKHLITATGQRVTLRCSPRSGDLSVYWYQQSLDQGLQFLIQYYNGEERAKGNILERFSAQQFPDLHSELNLSSLELGDSALYFCASSVRTSGGVDTQYFGPGTRLTVL.

The rearrangement uses TRBV5-6 and TRBJ2-3; perhaps TRBD2 as D (5 bases). The CDR3 is made up of 16 amino acids. CDR1 is SGHDT, CDR2 YYEEEE, per germline. Trimming left V 4 bases short and J 4 bases short, with 19 bases between. CDR3 in DNA: TGTGCCAGCAGCCACGCTTCAAAATTCGGGGCAGATACGCAGTATTTT. Translation: CASSHASKFGADTQYF.